This T cell receptor (beta chain) was retrieved from a study of T cell responses to AZD1222 COVID-19 vaccine (dated by TCRdb to about 2021). Looking at the study overall: TCR sequencing was performed for 233 trial participants, of whom some 200 were given two doses of AZD1222 and approximately 25 were given two doses of MenACWY control vaccine. Trial participants were enrolled by age into 18-55, 56-69 and 70-plus year subgroups, with 148, 28 and 57 TCR-sequenced participants respectively. Results the study describes overall, beyond this receptor: The 56-69-year group was small, and its depth increase did not reach significance, likely because of low power. After two AZD1222 doses, both the breadth and the depth of spike-specific TCRs were significantly higher than at day 0 and than in MenACWY recipients. Vaccine-associated CD4 TCRs spanned the whole spike protein, with dominant responses in regions 160-218 and 743-854. Participants were mostly white British, with more females than males. The authors suggested clonal diversity may have been underestimated. Reportedly, almost half of the unique spike-specific TCRs recognized epitopes lying outside the regions that are mutated in the B.1.351 and B.1.1.7 variants. Conclusions about previously exposed vaccinees are limited, since just a handful of AZD1222 recipients were seropositive for SARS-CoV-2 at baseline. No day 14 peak-response samples were available, so repertoires were characterized only after the peak T cell response.

This specimen's time point label, interpreted: about 28 days (+/-7) after the second vaccine dose. Because spike-specific TCR depth and breadth did not differ between the two schedules, AZD1222 recipients who got a second dose at roughly 4 weeks were pooled with those who got a second dose at roughly 12 weeks. Vaccinee samples were obtained from the UK trials COV001 and COV002, which included a single-blind randomized controlled phase 2/3 trial of AZD1222 (ChAdOx1 nCoV-19) in healthy adults. Trial participant PBMC samples were collected at day 0 and day 28 after the second dose for TCRbeta chain sequencing. Comment on this clone: The clone's antigen remains unknown. No quality values exist for individual bases; no much larger clone is one base distant.

The CDR3 regions of human TCRbeta chains were analyzed by immunosequencing. Per the source publication's procedure: Repertoire TCRs were matched against a reference library of SARS-CoV-2-specific TCRs generated with the MIRA antigen-specificity platform. Breadth was defined as the fraction of unique TCRs that were SARS-CoV-2-associated, and depth was defined as the fraction of total T cells that were SARS-CoV-2-associated. Each spike-specific TCR was assigned to its reactive spike region and to a CD4 or CD8 class using the MIRA data. Log10-transformed breadth and depth values were compared by one-way ANOVA with Sidak's multiple comparisons tests. TCRdb re-hosts the immuneACCESS table, in-frame sequences only. Its copies lack some clones; in the studies checked, an unresolved V gene accounts for under half of them, and the cause for the rest is not known. V and J calls and clone size are as listed in that table; D and trimming were resolved from the DNA. The sample includes under 150,000 clones, with roughly 92% observed a single time. Together, the top ten hold about 1.1% of the sample.

Relative to germline, V is 4 bases shorter and J is 1 base shorter, with 16 bases between their ends. Looking up the germline V gene yields CDR1 SNHLY and CDR2 FYNNEI. CDR3 length: 16 amino acids, cysteine to phenylalanine. Only the CDR3 region is kept as DNA, spanning 48 bases read in frame from base 1. This chain joins TRBV2 to TRBJ2-5, with a tentative D gene TRBD1 over 7 matching bases. The sample was peripheral blood, taken 28 days after the second AZD1222 dose. The source of this sequence is an adult who received the AZD1222 COVID-19 vaccine. CDR3 sequence: CASSADRPGVQETQYF. The bases read TGTGCCAGCAGTGCGGACAGGCCGGGAGTCCAAGAGACCCAGTACTTC.